This T cell receptor (beta chain) is from a study of blood T cell repertoires in COVID-19. Overall study context: Samples taken during acute and convalescent COVID-19 were collected in the United States, Italy and Spain. The cDNA or gDNA used as material had been derived from T cells, B-cell-depleted T cells, or PBMCs.

After removal of 7 bases from V and 5 bases from J, the junction contained 8 bases not matched to a gene. Germline V gives CDR1 SGHVS, CDR2 FQNEAQ. There are 16 residues in the CDR3. As handled by the study authors: The assay estimated nucleated cells by amplifying reference gene primers. Produced via immunoSEQ multiplex PCR; TCRdb's table is partial and in-frame only. The V and J calls and clone size come from that table; D and trimming were worked out from the DNA. The profile shows 110,000 or so clones, 85% of them singletons. The sequenced sample was peripheral blood. The origin of this receptor is a middle-aged man with acute or convalescent COVID-19. V usage is TRBV7-8 and J usage is TRBJ2-3, with 14 positions matching TRBD2. The CDR3 bases are TGTGCCAGCACCGCAGCGGGACTAGCGGGGGAAGATACGCAGTATTTT. It encodes CASTAAGLAGEDTQYF. Looking up the rest from reference TRBV7-8 and TRBJ2-3 gives the full variable domain: GAGVSQSPRYKVAKRGQDVALRCDPISGHVSLFWYQQALGQGPEFLTYFQNEAQLDKSGLPSDRFFAERPEGSVSTLKIQRTQQEDSAVYLCASTAAGLAGEDTQYFGPGTRLTVL.